The clone carrying this T cell receptor (beta chain) appeared a few times. What it binds is unknown. Before the COVID-19 pandemic, during about 2011-2019, CD4+ T cells were taken from unexposed donors. The cells were cultured for roughly 11 days before CD4+ T cells were isolated. Cultures received half-medium IL-2 refreshes on days 3 and 7. TCRdb's copy holds only in-frame clones and misses some; the assay was immunoSEQ multiplex PCR. The sample includes 30,000 or so clones, 78% of them seen just once. The data originate from a study of CD4 T cells in relation to SARS-CoV-2 and coronaviruses. About the study: ViraFEST: roughly ten-day antigen culture of PBMCs, then TCR beta CDR3 sequencing. Study-wide points: The cross-reactivity analysis covered only spike protein, not other viral proteins. Monoreactive clones expanded significantly more to SARS-CoV-2 than crossreactive clones did.

This clonotype originated in a human donor in good health. The specimen sequenced was CD4+ T cells from PBMCs, cultured in vitro.

Written as DNA, the CDR3 is TGTGCCAGCAGCCCCCGTGGGAGGGAGCAGTTCTTC. It codes for CASSPRGREQFF. The rearrangement links TRBV11-1 to TRBJ2-1; D perhaps matches TRBD2 (6 bases). Germline V gene data show CDR1 as SGHAT and CDR2 as FQDESV (reference sequence). The length of the CDR3 is 12 residues. V was shortened by 5 bases and J by 10 bases, with 12 bases between the two germline ends.